This T cell receptor (beta chain) was captured by sequencing in a study of blood T cell repertoires in COVID-19. About the study: Donors in the United States, Italy and Spain gave samples during acute or convalescent COVID-19.

Original handling: Reference gene primer amplification yielded estimated nucleated cell counts. Generated by immunoSEQ multiplex PCR, the TCRdb table keeps only in-frame clones and is missing some. D and trimming were read from the DNA, whereas the V and J calls and clone size are those reported in that table. The sample carries some 54,000 clones, approximately 85% recorded once. In Seattle, patients joined the study during active infection and were tracked longitudinally. The CDR3 totals 17 residues. The sequenced material came from peripheral blood. This sequence originates from a woman older than 75 with COVID-19, enrolled during active disease. The gene calls are TRBV21-1 and TRBJ1-6. TRBV21-1 is a documented pseudogene. CDR3 sequence: CASSKKAGPPLGSPLHF. As DNA, the CDR3 is TGTGCCAGCAGCAAAAAGGCGGGACCGCCGCTGGGTTCACCCCTCCACTTT.